Shown below are 29 T cell receptor beta chains from a single sample sequenced in a study of blood T cells in healthy people across ages. It was with a sample-barcoded 5' primer and a J-beta primer mix that a second PCR of about 6 to 12 cycles was run. TCRdb reprocessed the 5' RACE reads via MiXCR and lists one record per CDR3 protein. This sample yields about 1.5 million distinct CDR3 sequences, of which under 55% are seen a single time; 4% belongs to the top ten. Sequencing was performed on blood. These receptors were taken from a woman in her late teens or twenties in good health.

This clonotype has only a few counts. The chain links TRBV6-2 or TRBV6-3 to TRBJ1-2, with no clear D. V shed 5 bases and J shed 3 bases, with 13 bases lying between them. Germline CDR1 and CDR2: MNHEY and SVGEGT. The CDR3 length is 14 residues. The CDR3 DNA is TGTGCCAGCAGTCGAACCGGACCGTACTATGGCTACACCTTC. The encoded protein is CASSRTGPYYGYTF.

This chain joins TRBV11-3 and TRBJ2-7; 9 bases fit TRBD2. The CDR3 consists of 15 residues. V shed 6 bases and J 2 bases; nucleotides not matched to a gene: 8. Germline V gives CDR1 SGHNT, CDR2 YENEEA. The CDR3 bases are TGTGCCAGCAGAGTTACGGGACTAGCCCCCTACGAGCAGTACTTC. This codes for CASRVTGLAPYEQYF.

The V and J genes are TRBV9 and TRBJ2-3; TRBD1 aligns across 9 bases. The ends lost 4 bases at V and 0 bases at J; junction bases unmatched: 12. The germline gives CDR1 SGDLS, CDR2 YYNGEE. This CDR3 has 18 amino acids. The CDR3 loop reads CASSTPRDRVSSTDTQYF. CDR3 sequence (DNA): TGTGCCAGCAGCACCCCCCGGGACAGGGTTTCTAGCACAGATACGCAGTATTTT.

This clonotype was found many times. The chain combines TRBV29-1 with TRBJ2-1; D is unclear. Trimming shortened V by 3 bases and J by 0 bases, and 9 bases separated the two germline ends. CDR1 is SQVTM, CDR2 ANQGSEA, per germline. The CDR3 extends over 14 amino acids. The CDR3 loop is CSVDGVSSYNEQFF. CDR3 coding DNA: TGCAGCGTTGATGGGGTAAGCTCCTACAATGAGCAGTTCTTC.

This clonotype was counted a few times. The gene calls are TRBV12-3 or TRBV12-4 and TRBJ2-1; no definite D call. This CDR3 is built from 12 residues. V lost 2 bases and J 9 bases, leaving 8 bases between the germline ends. The CDR3 nucleotides are TGTGCCAGCAGTTTAACGAGGTTTGAGCAGTTCTTC. Protein: CASSLTRFEQFF.

This clonotype was counted ten times or more. The chain joins TRBV18 to TRBJ2-5; D is unclear. Germline V gene lookup returns CDR1 KGHSH and CDR2 LQKENI. This CDR3 region has 13 residues. Trimming stripped 8 bases from V and 1 base from J, with 11 bases between. CDR3 nucleotide sequence: TGTGCCAGCAGTCCCCCGGGCCAAGAGACCCAGTACTTC. Its translation: CASSPPGQETQYF.

V and J are TRBV7-2 and TRBJ1-1; TRBD1 is a possible D gene (5 bases). This CDR3 has 13 amino acids. Germline loops: CDR1 SGHTA, CDR2 FQGNSA. V gave up 6 bases and J gave up 3 bases, with 11 bases separating them. Here the CDR3 DNA reads TGTGCCAGCAGGCTAAGCAGGGACACTGAAGCTTTCTTT. Its protein is CASRLSRDTEAFF. Combining the CDR3 with reference TRBV7-2 and TRBJ1-1 gives the whole variable domain GAGVSQSPSNKVTEKGKDVELRCDPISGHTALYWYRQSLGQGLEFLIYFQGNSAPDKSGLPSDRFSAERTGGSVSTLTIQRTQQEDSAVYLCASRLSRDTEAFFGQGTRLTVV.

V gene TRBV11-2 combines with J gene TRBJ1-1, with D unclear. Trimming cost V 6 bases and J 0 bases, with 14 bases left between them. Germline V CDR1 and CDR2: SGHAT, FQNNGV. This CDR3 region has 15 residues. CDR3 protein: CASSRGGSLNTEAFF. The CDR3 DNA follows: TGTGCCAGCAGTCGTGGAGGGAGCTTGAACACTGAAGCTTTCTTT.

This clonotype appeared once. The rearrangement joins TRBV29-1 to TRBJ2-2, with TRBD2 matching 8 bases. Germline values: CDR1 SQVTM, CDR2 ANQGSEA. This CDR3 has 13 amino acids. The CDR3, as DNA: TGCAGTATGCGGGGGGTGAACACCGGGGAGCTGTTTTTT. The encoded protein is CSMRGVNTGELFF.

Concerning this clonotype: The junction shows a germline mismatch at one end, possibly a read error. The chain links TRBV6-4 to TRBJ2-1; D uncertain. Germline values: CDR1 MRHNA, CDR2 SNTAGT. The CDR3 has 14 amino acids. The CDR3 sequence: CTSSVEHAYNEQFF. CDR3 nucleotides: TGTACCAGCAGTGTCGAACACGCCTACAATGAGCAGTTCTTC.

V is TRBV28 and J is TRBJ2-3; 7 positions match TRBD2. J lost 2 bases, V lost 5 bases, and 7 bases had no gene match. Germline V gene sequence: CDR1 MDHEN, CDR2 SYDVKM. This CDR3 is 15 amino acids long. The CDR3 nucleotides read TGTGCCAGCAGTCGAATAGCGGGCTACACAGATACGCAGTATTTT. Its translation: CASSRIAGYTDTQYF.

This clonotype has at least ten counts. The V gene is TRBV12-3 or TRBV12-4, the J gene TRBJ2-3; D assignment may be TRBD1 or TRBD2 (6 bases each). The V gene lost 8 bases and the J gene lost 4 bases, with 13 bases spanning the gap. This CDR3 has 13 residues. Here the CDR3 DNA reads TGTGCCAGCGGTTCAGGGGAGGCAGATACGCAGTATTTT. Encoded protein: CASGSGEADTQYF.

The sample holds a few counts of this clonotype. The chain is built from TRBV25-1 and TRBJ2-3; a possible D gene is TRBD1 (6 bases). V lost 1 base, J lost 1 base, and 9 bases lay in between. Germline loops: CDR1 MGHDK, CDR2 SYGVNS. The CDR3 spans 15 residues. The CDR3 DNA sequence: TGTGCCAGCAGTGAATTTACAGGGCGCACAGATACGCAGTATTTT. Encoded protein: CASSEFTGRTDTQYF.

This clonotype was seen a few times. V is TRBV13 and J is TRBJ1-2; 8 bases fit TRBD1. This CDR3 is built from 15 residues. The germline gives CDR1 PRHDT, CDR2 FYEKMQ (reference sequence). After removal of 2 bases from V and 4 bases from J, the junction contained 6 bases not matched to a gene. This CDR3 is CASSLIQGGGYGYTF. The CDR3 coding sequence is TGTGCCAGCAGCTTAATACAGGGGGGAGGCTATGGCTACACCTTC.

This clonotype has at least ten counts. This may come from a read error, since a much larger clone is one base off. The chain carries TRBV4-2 and TRBJ2-5; tentatively, D is TRBD2 (6 bases). The CDR3 is 14 amino acids. Germline CDR1 reads LGHNA; CDR2 reads YNFKEQ. Trimming pared 4 bases from V and 11 bases from J, leaving 20 bases between. The CDR3 coding sequence is TGTGCCAGCAGCCCAGCGCGGGAAGCCAATGAGCAGTACTTC. Protein: CASSPAREANEQYF.

The chain employs TRBV20-1 and TRBJ2-7, with D perhaps matching TRBD1 (5 bases). This CDR3 is 14 amino acids long. Germline lookup yields CDR1 DFQATT and CDR2 SNEGSKA (reference sequence). The V and J ends lost 1 base and 2 bases respectively, with 12 bases between them. CDR3 loop: CSARVGPGTYEQYF. The CDR3 region has the DNA TGCAGTGCTAGAGTAGGTCCAGGGACCTACGAGCAGTACTTC.

V and J are TRBV20-1 and TRBJ2-1, with TRBD1 as a possible D gene (5 bases). Germline lookup yields CDR1 DFQATT and CDR2 SNEGSKA (reference sequence). The CDR3 is made up of 14 amino acids. Trimming took off 1 base at V and 5 bases at J, with 12 bases between the two ends. The CDR3: CSARAGPIHNEQFF. The CDR3 region has the DNA TGCAGTGCTAGAGCAGGGCCGATACACAATGAGCAGTTCTTC.

This clonotype turned up a few times. J is TRBJ1-6 and V is TRBV21-1; TRBD1 reflects the table's D call only, with no check against the DNA. TRBV21-1 represents a pseudogene. The CDR3 loop spans 15 amino acids. The CDR3 region is CASSKGHQGHSPLHF. The CDR3 bases are TGTGCCAGCAGCAAAGGTCACCAGGGTCATTCACCCCTCCACTTT.

With respect to this clonotype: This CDR3 is missing its conserved last phenylalanine or tryptophan, likely due to a read error. The J gene is TRBJ2-1, the V gene TRBV6-2 or TRBV6-3; TRBD2 aligns across 11 bases. Germline CDR1 MNHEY, CDR2 SVGEGT. The CDR3 is made up of 20 amino acids. The CDR3 DNA is TGTGCCAGCAATTACGAGGACTCCACTAGCGGGAGCTCCTTTTACAATGAGCAGTTCTTA. This codes for CASNYEDSTSGSSFYNEQFL.

This clonotype has a handful of counts. V and J are TRBV4-3 and TRBJ2-1; D might be TRBD1 or TRBD2, each matching 5 bases. V dropped 0 bases and J dropped 1 base, with 13 bases sitting between them. CDR3 size: 17 residues. Germline V gives CDR1 LGHNA, CDR2 YSLEER. The DNA of the CDR3 is TGCGCCAGCAGCCAAGAAACGGGGCTGTGGTCCTACAATGAGCAGTTCTTC. It is translated as CASSQETGLWSYNEQFF.

The chain is built from TRBV20-1 and TRBJ2-1, with 9 bases matching TRBD2. The CDR3 spans 14 residues. The V and J ends lost 0 bases and 9 bases, in that order; junction bases with no gene match: 6. The germline gives CDR1 DFQATT, CDR2 SNEGSKA (reference sequence). CDR3 sequence reads: CSARDAGGPGEQFF. In nucleotides, the CDR3 is TGCAGTGCTAGAGATGCGGGGGGGCCGGGTGAGCAGTTCTTC.

This clonotype has more than one count but fewer than ten. The gene calls are TRBV5-1 and TRBJ2-3; 8 bases fit TRBD2. This CDR3 is built from 17 residues. Germline V gives CDR1 SGHRS, CDR2 YFSETQ. V lost 3 bases and J lost 5; bases outside the gene matches: 14. The CDR3 DNA sequence: TGCGCCAGCAGCTATTTAATGGGACTAGTGCGAGGAGATACGCAGTATTTT. The encoded protein is CASSYLMGLVRGDTQYF.

The rearrangement uses TRBV5-5 and TRBJ2-4; D gene ambiguous. The J call may be wrong; the DNA end is better matched by TRBJ2-5. The CDR3 has 15 residues. CDR1 is SGHKS, CDR2 YYEKEE, per germline (reference sequence). The CDR3 sequence: CASSLRVLFGETQYF. CDR3 DNA sequence: TGTGCCAGCAGCTTACGGGTCCTCTTTGGGGAGACCCAGTACTTC.

V and J are TRBV6-6 and TRBJ2-1, with 8 bases matching TRBD2. The CDR3 runs 14 residues. Unmatched junction bases numbered 9, after V lost 7 bases and J lost 7 bases. Looked up from germline, CDR1 is MNHNY and CDR2 is SVGAGI (reference sequence). CDR3 sequence (DNA): TGTGCCAGCATTGGCCGACTAGCGATAAATGAGCAGTTCTTC. As protein: CASIGRLAINEQFF.

The rearrangement uses TRBV29-1 and TRBJ2-7; 7 positions agree with TRBD2. CDR3 size: 14 residues. Trimming cost V 6 bases and J 2 bases; bases outside gene matches: 10. Germline CDR1 SQVTM, CDR2 ANQGSEA. CDR3 protein: CSVGPGLSTYEQYF. CDR3 coding DNA: TGCAGCGTAGGACCGGGACTATCTACCTACGAGCAGTACTTC.

V gene TRBV4-3 combines with J gene TRBJ2-2; D unclear. Germline CDR1 and CDR2: LGHNA and YSLEER. V shed 0 bases and J shed 5 bases, with 7 bases lying between them. The CDR3 extends over 14 amino acids. The CDR3, as DNA: TGCGCCAGCAGCCAAGAAGCCCATACCGGGGAGCTGTTTTTT. Residues: CASSQEAHTGELFF.

This chain connects TRBV20-1 to TRBJ2-3, with D uncertain. The CDR3 covers 11 residues. Trimming took 0 bases from V and 7 from J, leaving 5 bases between them. The germline gives CDR1 DFQATT, CDR2 SNEGSKA (reference sequence). The CDR3 loop is CSARDGHTQYF. CDR3 bases: TGCAGTGCTAGAGATGGTCATACGCAGTATTTT.

This clonotype showed up just once. This clone may be a read error of a much larger clone one base away. This chain links TRBV6-2 or TRBV6-3 with TRBJ1-1, with a tentative D call TRBD1 (5 bases). Germline lookup yields CDR1 MNHEY and CDR2 SVGEGT. This CDR3 comprises 14 residues. This CDR3 is CAGSYGGLNTEAFF. The CDR3 region has the DNA TGTGCCGGCAGTTACGGGGGATTGAACACTGAAGCTTTCTTT.

The table lists this clonotype with a few counts. V and J are TRBV12-3 or TRBV12-4 and TRBJ2-1, with 9 bases fitting TRBD2. V dropped 8 bases and J dropped 5; count of bases not matched to a gene: 7. The length of the CDR3 is 14 residues. The CDR3 region has the DNA TGTGCCAGCCGCCGGACTAGCGTGGACAATGAGCAGTTCTTC. Its translation is CASRRTSVDNEQFF.